The 26 T cell receptor beta chains reported below all come from one sample, sequenced in a study of shared clonotypes between healthy human individuals (dated by TCRdb to between 2020 and 2021). The library was prepared using the immunoSEQ multiplex PCR assay. TCRdb mirrors the immuneACCESS table, restricted to in-frame sequences. Some clones are absent from its copies; in checked studies, under half trace to an unresolved V gene, and the reason for the others is unknown. For this sample the table gives about 2,100,000 clones, of which 85% to 95% were detected only once. The ten top clones hold approximately 1.7% of the sample. CD8 naive samples were CD45RO-negative cells positively selected for CCR7, giving a CD45RA+CCR7+ population that excluded TemRA cells. Specimen: naive CD8+ T cells from PBMCs. The cell subset or site label for this specimen denotes: CD45RA+CCR7+. All receptors come from a man younger than 30 in good health. Some clones in this sample may be carry-over from other donors' samples.

This rearrangement joins TRBV27 to TRBJ1-1; D is undetermined. Trimming shortened V by 3 bases and J by 1 base, and 9 bases separated the two germline ends. CDR1 and CDR2 (germline): MNHEY, SMNVEV (reference sequence). The CDR3 contains 14 residues. CDR3 sequence (DNA): TGTGCCAGCAGTTTGTCAGGTCGGAACACTGAAGCTTTCTTT. This translates into CASSLSGRNTEAFF.

The chain couples TRBV21-1 to TRBJ2-7; the D call TRBD1 from the table was never checked on the DNA. TRBV21-1 is tagged as a pseudogene. The CDR3 consists of 14 residues. CDR3 in amino acids: CASSKSPGPYEQYF. In DNA, the CDR3 is TGTGCCAGCAGCAAAAGTCCAGGGCCCTACGAGCAGTACTTC.

This chain connects TRBV27 to TRBJ2-3; possible D gene TRBD1, 5 bases. Germline CDR1 MNHEY, CDR2 SMNVEV (reference sequence). V was pared by 3 bases and J by 4 bases, with 17 bases between. The CDR3 spans 16 residues. DNA for the CDR3: TGTGCCAGCAGTTTGCGTGGGGCTTTGGTCGCAGATACGCAGTATTTT. Translating gives CASSLRGALVADTQYF.

The rearrangement links TRBV4-3 to TRBJ2-2; 9 bases align to TRBD1. Germline CDR1 is LGHNA and CDR2 is YSLEER. Trimming at V came to 3 bases and at J to 5 bases, leaving 7 bases not matched to a gene. CDR3 length: 16 residues. Here the CDR3 DNA reads TGCGCCAGCAGCCAGCCCCAGGGACAGGGTACCGGGGAGCTGTTTTTT. Its translation is CASSQPQGQGTGELFF.

This clone was counted a single time. This sequence joins TRBV7-3 and TRBJ2-2, with a tentative D call TRBD1 (5 bases). The CDR3 loop spans 15 amino acids. The V gene lost 3 bases and the J gene lost 2 bases, with 10 bases spanning the gap. Germline values: CDR1 SGHTA, CDR2 FQGTGA. The CDR3 sequence is CASSLDQGNTGELFF. DNA of the CDR3: TGTGCCAGCAGCTTGGATCAGGGAAACACCGGGGAGCTGTTTTTT.

The V gene is TRBV6-1, the J gene TRBJ2-7; possibly TRBD1 for D (6 bases). This CDR3 is 12 amino acids long. The germline V and J ends were trimmed by 8 bases and 4 bases, with 12 bases remaining between them. Germline loops: CDR1 MNHNS, CDR2 SASEGT. CDR3 in DNA: TGTGCCAGCGATGGACAGCTATACGAGCAGTACTTC. This encodes CASDGQLYEQYF.

J is TRBJ2-2 and V is TRBV28; 10 positions agree with TRBD2. The germline gives CDR1 MDHEN, CDR2 SYDVKM. This CDR3 has 17 residues. Trimming at V came to 1 base and at J to 8 bases, leaving 10 bases not matched to a gene. Written as DNA, the CDR3 is TGTGCCAGCAGTTTATTTTCCAGCGGGAGGGCCAGGGGGGAGCTGTTTTTT. The encoded protein is CASSLFSSGRARGELFF.

V is TRBV7-3 and J is TRBJ2-5, with 10 bases lining up with TRBD1. This CDR3 is built from 14 residues. From germline, CDR1 is SGHTA and CDR2 FQGTGA. V dropped 5 bases and J dropped 3; count of bases not matched to a gene: 3. This CDR3 is CASSQTGGEETQYF. The CDR3 DNA reads TGTGCCAGCAGCCAGACAGGGGGCGAAGAGACCCAGTACTTC. Drawing the rest from reference TRBV7-3 and TRBJ2-5, the complete variable domain is GAGVSQTPSNKVTEKGKYVELRCDPISGHTALYWYRQSLGQGPEFLIYFQGTGAADDSGLPNDRFFAVRPEGSVSTLKIQRTERGDSAVYLCASSQTGGEETQYFGPGTRLLVL.

The chain carries TRBV28 and TRBJ2-7; D unclear. The CDR3 length is 16 residues. Trimming took 1 base from V and 2 from J, leaving 15 bases between them. Per germline, CDR1 MDHEN and CDR2 SYDVKM. The CDR3 nucleotides read TGTGCCAGCAGTTTATTTCCGTCCCTAACCGCCTACGAGCAGTACTTC. It translates to CASSLFPSLTAYEQYF.

V is TRBV28 and J is TRBJ2-3; 7 bases agree with TRBD1. CDR1 MDHEN and CDR2 SYDVKM come from the germline V gene. The CDR3 is 16 residues long. J gave up 6 bases and V 6 bases, and 15 bases lay outside the gene matches. CDR3 sequence reads: CASRPPGQMHPDTQYF. CDR3 bases: TGTGCCAGCAGACCCCCGGGACAGATGCATCCGGATACGCAGTATTTT.

The chain combines TRBV27 with TRBJ2-1; possible D gene TRBD2, 6 bases. Deletions cut 0 bases from V and 6 bases from J, with 15 bases between. The CDR3 covers 16 residues. Germline V lookup: CDR1 MNHEY, CDR2 SMNVEV (reference sequence). CDR3: CASSLSRGIIGNEQFF. CDR3 sequence (DNA): TGTGCCAGCAGTTTATCTCGCGGGATCATCGGCAATGAGCAGTTCTTC.

The gene calls are TRBV5-1 and TRBJ2-7, with 7 bases aligning to TRBD2. This CDR3 has 13 residues. V dropped 6 bases and J dropped 3; count of bases not matched to a gene: 6. The germline V gene encodes CDR1 SGHRS and CDR2 YFSETQ. Here the CDR3 DNA reads TGCGCCAGCATAATGCGGGAGTTCTACGAGCAGTACTTC. Residues: CASIMREFYEQYF. Full variable domain (outside the CDR3, taken from reference TRBV5-1 and TRBJ2-7): KAGVTQTPRYLIKTRGQQVTLSCSPISGHRSVSWYQQTPGQGLQFLFEYFSETQRNKGNFPGRFSGRQFSNSRSEMNVSTLELGDSALYLCASIMREFYEQYFGPGTRLTVT.

V and J are TRBV7-6 and TRBJ2-1; 9 nucleotides agree with TRBD2. Germline trimming cut 3 bases from V and 7 bases from J; bases unmatched to any gene: 7. There are 15 residues in the CDR3. CDR1 SGHVS and CDR2 FNYEAQ come from the germline V gene. The CDR3 here is CASSFRLREGNEQFF. In DNA, the CDR3 is TGTGCCAGCAGCTTTAGATTGCGGGAGGGGAATGAGCAGTTCTTC. Drawing the rest from reference TRBV7-6 and TRBJ2-1, the complete variable domain is GAGVSQSPRYKVTKRGQDVALRCDPISGHVSLYWYRQALGQGPEFLTYFNYEAQQDKSGLPNDRFSAERPEGSISTLTIQRTEQRDSAMYRCASSFRLREGNEQFFGPGTRLTVL.

The V and J genes are TRBV9 and TRBJ2-1, with 7 nucleotides matching TRBD2. Per the germline V gene, CDR1 is SGDLS and CDR2 is YYNGEE. J gave up 6 bases and V 0 bases, and 6 bases lay outside the gene matches. The CDR3 totals 15 residues. The CDR3 loop is CASSVDGGSTNEQFF. CDR3 in DNA: TGTGCCAGCAGCGTAGATGGCGGGAGTACCAATGAGCAGTTCTTC.

This clone was detected only once. The rearrangement joins TRBV9 to TRBJ2-3; 8 nucleotides align to TRBD1. Germline lookup yields CDR1 SGDLS and CDR2 YYNGEE. The J segment lost 3 bases and the V segment lost 3 bases, leaving 6 bases of the junction unmatched. The CDR3 length is 15 residues. The DNA for the CDR3 is TGTGCCAGCAGCGGGACAGGGTCAAGGACAGATACGCAGTATTTT. Translating it yields CASSGTGSRTDTQYF.

The chain combines TRBV6-6 with TRBJ1-1; the match to TRBD1 covers 8 bases. Germline V gives CDR1 MNHNY, CDR2 SVGAGI (reference sequence). V shed 2 bases, J shed 1 base, and the junction held 6 bases outside the gene matches. The CDR3 has 16 residues. CDR3 in DNA: TGTGCCAGCAGTTACCTCAGGGGGCTGGGGAACACTGAAGCTTTCTTT. This codes for CASSYLRGLGNTEAFF.

The chain employs TRBV6-5 and TRBJ1-1, with TRBD1 matching over 9 bases. The germline V gene has CDR1 MNHEY and CDR2 SVGAGI. Losses at the gene ends were 5 bases for V and 3 bases for J; bases not matched to a gene: 4. The CDR3 loop spans 14 amino acids. This CDR3 is CASSPWTGDTEAFF. CDR3 DNA sequence: TGTGCCAGCAGTCCCTGGACAGGGGACACTGAAGCTTTCTTT.

J is TRBJ2-3 and V is TRBV7-6, with D perhaps given as TRBD1 or TRBD2 (5 bases each). Trimming shortened V by 5 bases and J by 2 bases, and 32 bases separated the two germline ends. Germline CDR1 is SGHVS and CDR2 is FNYEAQ. The CDR3 length is 21 residues. CDR3 DNA: TGTGCCAGCAGCGACTCTGGGCATCTTATCCGGGACGCGAGGCACACAGATACGCAGTATTTT. Translated: CASSDSGHLIRDARHTDTQYF.

The chain carries TRBV11-2 and TRBJ2-1; tentatively, D is TRBD1 (6 bases). Germline V lookup: CDR1 SGHAT, CDR2 FQNNGV. The CDR3 is 17 residues long. The ends were cut back, 0 bases at V and 3 bases at J, with 15 bases in the middle. CDR3 protein: CASSLDPAQGIYNEQFF. Here the CDR3 DNA reads TGTGCCAGCAGCTTAGACCCCGCACAGGGAATCTACAATGAGCAGTTCTTC.

This clone showed up just once. The chain uses TRBV7-9 and TRBJ2-7; weak D call: TRBD1 (5 bases). Looked up from germline, CDR1 is SEHNR and CDR2 is FQNEAQ (reference sequence). Trimming took off 5 bases at V and 0 bases at J, with 17 bases between the two ends. The CDR3 is 16 amino acids. The CDR3 loop reads CASSPQGYAHSYEQYF. In nucleotides, the CDR3 is TGTGCCAGCAGCCCGCAGGGTTACGCTCACTCCTACGAGCAGTACTTC.

The chain links TRBV7-3 to TRBJ2-5; TRBD2 might be the D (6 bases). The germline CDR1 and CDR2 sequences are SGHTA and FQGTGA. Trimming cost V 1 base and J 5 bases, with 8 bases left between them. The CDR3 totals 13 residues. DNA of the CDR3: TGTGCCAGCAGCTTAATGAGCGGGGAGACCCAGTACTTC. Encoded protein: CASSLMSGETQYF.

The V call is TRBV7-8, the J call TRBJ2-7; D not certain. Trimming left V 4 bases short and J 3 bases short, with 10 bases between. Germline V gives CDR1 SGHVS, CDR2 FQNEAQ. The CDR3 covers 13 residues. DNA for the CDR3: TGTGCCAGCAGCTCTTACCCCGGCTACGAGCAGTACTTC. It codes for CASSSYPGYEQYF.

The rearrangement links TRBV5-4 to TRBJ2-7, with 15 bases matching TRBD2. The CDR3 loop spans 16 amino acids. Germline lookup yields CDR1 SGHNT and CDR2 YYREEE (reference sequence). The junction had 1 base not matched to a gene; V was cut back by 0 bases and J by 3 bases. The CDR3 DNA follows: TGTGCCAGCAGCTTGGCGGGACTAGCGGGAGGCTACGAGCAGTACTTC. This sequence encodes CASSLAGLAGGYEQYF.

The rearrangement joins TRBV27 to TRBJ1-2, with D perhaps TRBD1 (5 bases). The CDR3 is 16 amino acids. In germline, CDR1 is MNHEY, CDR2 SMNVEV (reference sequence). Trimming took off 2 bases at V and 1 base at J, with 14 bases between the two ends. This CDR3 is CASSLRRDGFNYGYTF. Here the CDR3 DNA reads TGTGCCAGCAGTTTACGTCGGGACGGATTTAACTATGGCTACACCTTC.

The J gene is TRBJ2-5, the V gene TRBV11-3; D might be TRBD2 (5 bases). There are 13 residues in the CDR3. CDR1 and CDR2 (germline): SGHNT, YENEEA. Trimming stripped 5 bases from V and 7 bases from J, with 14 bases between. The CDR3 loop reads CASSPRTEGTQYF. The CDR3 DNA reads as TGTGCCAGCAGCCCGCGGACTGAGGGGACCCAGTACTTC.

CDR3 DNA: TGTGCCAGCCGGACAGGCGTCGAGCAGTACTTC. It codes for CASRTGVEQYF. V gene TRBV19 combines with J gene TRBJ2-7, with 7 bases lining up with TRBD1. V lost 9 bases, J lost 6 bases, and 5 bases stayed unmatched. Germline CDR1 reads LNHDA; CDR2 reads SQIVND (reference sequence). This CDR3 is 11 amino acids long.